These 9 T cell receptor beta chains were sequenced from one sample in a study of neoadjuvant anti-PD-1 for oral cavity cancer. Libraries were prepared by immunoSEQ multiplex PCR; TCRdb keeps only in-frame clonotypes and omits some of them. The table lists approximately 7,600 clones, over 40% of them singletons. This specimen consisted of tumor tissue, obtained before nivolumab (anti-PD-1) treatment. All receptors come from a person between 40 and 85 years old with oral cavity squamous cell carcinoma.

This chain uses TRBV19 with TRBJ2-7; the D is unclear. There are 16 residues in the CDR3. V lost 1 base and J lost 1, with 14 bases in between. CDR1 and CDR2 from the germline V gene are LNHDA and SQIVND (reference sequence). The CDR3 protein is CASSIGPSSRSYEQYF. The CDR3 DNA is TGTGCCAGTAGTATAGGTCCCAGCAGCAGATCCTACGAGCAGTACTTC.

Details on this clone: Mismatch with germline at one junction end may stem from a read error. CDR3 sequence (DNA): TGTGCCAGCAGCCCCTCAGGCTCCCACGAGCAGTACTTC. This sequence encodes CASSPSGSHEQYF. This rearrangement joins TRBV14 to TRBJ2-7; no reliable D call. CDR1 SGHDN and CDR2 FVKESK come from the germline V gene. The CDR3 loop spans 13 amino acids.

J is TRBJ2-7 and V is TRBV28, with 7 bases matching TRBD1. After removal of 4 bases from V and 3 bases from J, the junction contained 9 bases not matched to a gene. The CDR3 runs to 15 residues. The germline CDR1 and CDR2 sequences are MDHEN and SYDVKM. The CDR3 sequence: CASSWRTGIFYEQYF. CDR3 nucleotides: TGTGCCAGCAGTTGGCGGACAGGAATCTTCTACGAGCAGTACTTC.

This clone was counted between two and nine times. The chain combines TRBV5-4 with TRBJ2-1; no reliable D call. This CDR3 spans 13 amino acids. Germline V gene sequence: CDR1 SGHNT, CDR2 YYREEE (reference sequence). The V end lost 4 bases, the J end lost 9 bases, and 14 bases lay between the germline ends. The CDR3 reads CASSRYSDAEQFF. CDR3 coding DNA: TGTGCCAGCAGCCGATACAGCGACGCTGAGCAGTTCTTC.

The V and J genes are TRBV7-9 and TRBJ2-3; D is ambiguous. Trimming shortened V by 5 bases and J by 2 bases, and 2 bases separated the two germline ends. CDR1 SEHNR and CDR2 FQNEAQ come from the germline V gene (reference sequence). The CDR3 length is 11 residues. CDR3 amino acids: CASSPTDTQYF. For the CDR3, the DNA is TGTGCCAGCAGCCCCACAGATACGCAGTATTTT. Full variable domain (outside the CDR3, taken from reference TRBV7-9 and TRBJ2-3): DTGVSQNPRHKITKRGQNVTFRCDPISEHNRLYWYRQTLGQGPEFLTYFQNEAQLEKSRLLSDRFSAERPKGSFSTLEIQRTEQGDSAMYLCASSPTDTQYFGPGTRLTVL.

The chain is built from TRBV2 and TRBJ2-5; D remains ambiguous. Trimming shortened V by 2 bases and J by 7 bases, and 8 bases separated the two germline ends. CDR1 and CDR2 (germline): SNHLY, FYNNEI. This CDR3 region has 12 residues. The CDR3 DNA reads TGTGCCAGCAGTGAACCAGCTTTGACCCAGTACTTC. Its translation: CASSEPALTQYF. The full variable domain, with the rest looked up from reference TRBV2 and TRBJ2-5, is EPEVTQTPSHQVTQMGQEVILRCVPISNHLYFYWYRQILGQKVEFLVSFYNNEISEKSEIFDDQFSVERPDGSNFTLKIRSTKLEDSAMYFCASSEPALTQYFGPGTRLLVL.

The chain recombines TRBV18 with TRBJ2-1; 11 bases agree with TRBD2. Unmatched junction bases numbered 5, after V lost 3 bases and J lost 7 bases. The CDR3 length is 15 residues. In germline, CDR1 is KGHSH, CDR2 LQKENI. Here the CDR3 reads CASSPGLAGKNEQFF. In DNA form, the CDR3 reads TGTGCCAGCTCACCCGGACTAGCGGGTAAGAATGAGCAGTTCTTC. Full variable domain (rest looked up from reference TRBV18 and TRBJ2-1): NAGVMQNPRHLVRRRGQEARLRCSPMKGHSHVYWYRQLPEEGLKFMVYLQKENIIDESGMPKERFSAEFPKEGPSILRIQQVVRGDSAAYFCASSPGLAGKNEQFFGPGTRLTVL.

The gene calls are TRBV11-1 and TRBJ2-5; D might be TRBD1 (6 bases). Germline CDR1 SGHAT, CDR2 FQDESV (reference sequence). Trimming shortened V by 5 bases and J by 5 bases, and 12 bases separated the two germline ends. This CDR3 spans 13 amino acids. The CDR3 DNA follows: TGTGCCAGCAGCCTCGGACAGACGGAGACCCAGTACTTC. Translated, it gives CASSLGQTETQYF.

A word on this clone: This sample includes further DNA sequences coding for the same CDR3. The J gene is TRBJ2-2, the V gene TRBV27; D not resolved. V was pared by 5 bases and J by 0 bases, with 4 bases between. Germline V gene data show CDR1 as MNHEY and CDR2 as SMNVEV (reference sequence). The CDR3 contains 13 residues. CDR3 amino acids: CASSLANTGELFF. The CDR3 DNA follows: TGTGCCAGCAGTCTCGCGAACACCGGGGAGCTGTTTTTT.